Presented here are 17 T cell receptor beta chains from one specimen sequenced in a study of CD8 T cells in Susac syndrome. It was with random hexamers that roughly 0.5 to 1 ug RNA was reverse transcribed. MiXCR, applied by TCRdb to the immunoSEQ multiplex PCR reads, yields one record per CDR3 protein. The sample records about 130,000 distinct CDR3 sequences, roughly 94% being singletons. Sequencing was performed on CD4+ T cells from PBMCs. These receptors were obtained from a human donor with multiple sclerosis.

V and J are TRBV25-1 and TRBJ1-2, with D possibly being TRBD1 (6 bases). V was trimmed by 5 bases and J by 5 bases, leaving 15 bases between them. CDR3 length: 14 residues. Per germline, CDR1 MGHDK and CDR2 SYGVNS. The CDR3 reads CASSNNRAGYGYTF. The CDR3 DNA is TGTGCCAGCAGTAATAACAGGGCTGGGTATGGCTACACCTTC.

The CDR3 sequence is CSAGGPQGGSGYTF. The CDR3 DNA reads TGCAGTGCTGGCGGTCCTCAGGGTGGGTCTGGCTACACCTTC. J is TRBJ1-2 and V is TRBV20-1; TRBD1 might be the D (5 bases). The germline V gene encodes CDR1 DFQATT and CDR2 SNEGSKA (reference sequence). The CDR3 is 14 amino acids. V lost 5 bases, J lost 7 bases, and 20 bases lay in between.

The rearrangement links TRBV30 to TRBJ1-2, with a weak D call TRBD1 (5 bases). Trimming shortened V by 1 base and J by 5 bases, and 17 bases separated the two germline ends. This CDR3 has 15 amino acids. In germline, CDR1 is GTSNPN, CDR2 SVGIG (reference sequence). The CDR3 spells CAWSGGPGGTYGYTF. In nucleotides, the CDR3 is TGTGCCTGGAGTGGTGGACCGGGGGGGACTTATGGCTACACCTTC.

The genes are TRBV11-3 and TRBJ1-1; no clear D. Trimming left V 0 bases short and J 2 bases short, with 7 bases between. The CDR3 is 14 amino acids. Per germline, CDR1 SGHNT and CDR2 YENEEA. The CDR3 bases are TGTGCCAGCAGCTTAGATCACTCCAACACTGAAGCTTTCTTT. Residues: CASSLDHSNTEAFF.

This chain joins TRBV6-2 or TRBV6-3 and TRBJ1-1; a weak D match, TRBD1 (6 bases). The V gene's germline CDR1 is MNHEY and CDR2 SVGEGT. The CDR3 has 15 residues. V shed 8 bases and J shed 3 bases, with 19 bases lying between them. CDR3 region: CASYTRGGKDTEAFF. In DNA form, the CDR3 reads TGTGCCAGCTACACAAGGGGGGGGAAGGACACTGAAGCTTTCTTT.

CDR3 amino acids: CASSLARVGVATGELFF. CDR3 in DNA: TGTGCCAGCAGCTTAGCGCGAGTGGGGGTCGCGACCGGGGAGCTGTTTTTT. The V gene is TRBV7-9, the J gene TRBJ2-2, with D perhaps given as TRBD1 or TRBD2 (5 bases each). Germline V lookup: CDR1 SEHNR, CDR2 FQNEAQ (reference sequence). With 0 bases removed from V and 5 bases from J, the gap between germline ends came to 16 bases. The CDR3 has 17 amino acids. The full variable domain, rest sourced from reference TRBV7-9 and TRBJ2-2, is DTGVSQNPRHKITKRGQNVTFRCDPISEHNRLYWYRQTLGQGPEFLTYFQNEAQLEKSRLLSDRFSAERPKGSFSTLEIQRTEQGDSAMYLCASSLARVGVATGELFFGEGSRLTVL.

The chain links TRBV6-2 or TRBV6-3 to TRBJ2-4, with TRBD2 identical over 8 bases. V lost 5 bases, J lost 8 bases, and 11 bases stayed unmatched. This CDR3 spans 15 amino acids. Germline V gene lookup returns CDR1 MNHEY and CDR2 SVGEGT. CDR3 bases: TGTGCCAGCAGTCCTACTCCCGGGACTAGAGACATTCAGTACTTC. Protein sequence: CASSPTPGTRDIQYF.

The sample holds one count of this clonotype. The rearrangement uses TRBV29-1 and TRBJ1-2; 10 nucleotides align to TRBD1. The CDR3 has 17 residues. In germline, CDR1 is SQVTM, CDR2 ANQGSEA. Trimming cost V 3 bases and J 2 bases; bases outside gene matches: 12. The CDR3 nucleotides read TGCAGCGTTGAGGCTGACAGGGGGCTCTTAAGGAACTATGGCTACACCTTC. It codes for CSVEADRGLLRNYGYTF. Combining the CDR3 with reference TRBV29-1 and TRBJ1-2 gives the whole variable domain SAVISQKPSRDICQRGTSLTIQCQVDSQVTMMFWYRQQPGQSLTLIATANQGSEATYESGFVIDKFPISRPNLTFSTLTVSNMSPEDSSIYLCSVEADRGLLRNYGYTFGSGTRLTVV.

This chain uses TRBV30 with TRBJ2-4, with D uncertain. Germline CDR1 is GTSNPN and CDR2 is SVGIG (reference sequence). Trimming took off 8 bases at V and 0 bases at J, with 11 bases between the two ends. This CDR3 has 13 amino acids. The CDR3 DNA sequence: TGTGCCGGCCAATCACTAGCCAAAAACATTCAGTACTTC. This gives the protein CAGQSLAKNIQYF.

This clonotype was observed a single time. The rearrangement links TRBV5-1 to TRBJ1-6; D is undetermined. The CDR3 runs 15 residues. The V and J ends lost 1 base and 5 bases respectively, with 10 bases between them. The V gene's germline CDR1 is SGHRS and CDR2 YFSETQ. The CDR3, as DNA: TGCGCCAGCAGCTTGCGAACAGAAGATAATTCACCCCTCCACTTT. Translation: CASSLRTEDNSPLHF.

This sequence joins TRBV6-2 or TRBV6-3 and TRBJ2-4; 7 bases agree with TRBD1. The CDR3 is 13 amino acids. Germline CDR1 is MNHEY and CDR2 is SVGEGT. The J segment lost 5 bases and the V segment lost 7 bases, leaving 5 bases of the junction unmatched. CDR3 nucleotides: TGTGCCAGCACCGCGGACAGGCAAAACATTCAGTACTTC. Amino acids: CASTADRQNIQYF.

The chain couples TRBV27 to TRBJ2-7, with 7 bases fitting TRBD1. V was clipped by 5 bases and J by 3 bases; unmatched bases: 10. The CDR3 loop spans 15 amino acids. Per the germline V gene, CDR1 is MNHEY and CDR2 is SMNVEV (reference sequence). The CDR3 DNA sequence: TGTGCCAGCAGTGCCCCTACAGGGGTAATCTACGAGCAGTACTTC. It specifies CASSAPTGVIYEQYF.

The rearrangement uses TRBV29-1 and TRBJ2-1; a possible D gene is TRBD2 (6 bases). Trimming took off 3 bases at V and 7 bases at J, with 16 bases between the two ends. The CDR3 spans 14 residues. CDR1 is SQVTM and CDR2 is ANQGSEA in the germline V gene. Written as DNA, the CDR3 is TGCAGCGTTGAGGCTAGGGTCCGGGGGAATGAGCAGTTCTTC. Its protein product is CSVEARVRGNEQFF.

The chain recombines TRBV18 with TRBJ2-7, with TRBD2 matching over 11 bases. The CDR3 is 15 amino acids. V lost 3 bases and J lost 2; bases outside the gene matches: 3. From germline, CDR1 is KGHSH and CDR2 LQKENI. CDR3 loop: CASSPSLAGAYEQYF. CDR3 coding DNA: TGTGCCAGCTCACCTTCACTAGCGGGAGCCTACGAGCAGTACTTC.

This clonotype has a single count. The CDR3 DNA is TGTGCCAGCAGTTCCGGACAGGAGAACAATCAGCCCCAGCATTTT. It translates to CASSSGQENNQPQHF. V usage is TRBV12-3 or TRBV12-4 and J usage is TRBJ1-5, with 7 nucleotides matching TRBD1. V lost 4 bases to trimming and J lost 3 bases; unmatched junction nucleotides: 6. CDR3 length: 15 residues.

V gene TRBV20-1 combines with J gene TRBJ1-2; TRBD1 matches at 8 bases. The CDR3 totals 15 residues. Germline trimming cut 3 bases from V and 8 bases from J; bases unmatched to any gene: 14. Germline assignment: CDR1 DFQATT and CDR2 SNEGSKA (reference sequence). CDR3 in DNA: TGCAGTGCTAGCCTCACAGGGGGGTTTTATCGAGGCTACACCTTC. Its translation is CSASLTGGFYRGYTF.

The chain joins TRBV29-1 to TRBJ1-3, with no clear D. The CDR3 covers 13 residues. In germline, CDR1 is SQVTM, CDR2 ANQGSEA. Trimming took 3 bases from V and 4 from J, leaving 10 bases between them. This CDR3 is CSVDTDLGNTIYF. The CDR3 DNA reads TGCAGCGTTGATACCGATTTGGGAAACACCATATATTTT.